These T cell receptor beta chains were read from a single sample in a study of T cell repertoires in cytomegalovirus infection. MiXCR, run by TCRdb on the reads, gives a single entry per CDR3 protein. This table has roughly 860,000 distinct CDR3 sequences, about 31% appearing once. No antigen has been assigned to these receptors. The sequences come from cultured CD8+ T cells from PBMCs, collected from culture after CMV antigen stimulation. The source of these receptors is a human donor in good health (CMV status not recorded). Some clones in this sample may be carry-over from other donors' samples. Each CDR3 is given with its conserved first and last residue. D genes are given only for firm matches. Clone size is not always given. Where it is, it says once, few, many or a class for expanded clones.

>TRBJ1-2|.|.|TRBV7-3
CASSKPTSYGYTF
TGTGCCAGCAGCAAACCGACGAGTTATGGCTACACCTTC
>TRBJ2-7|few|.|TRBV20-1
CSAPGATQQYF
TGCAGTGCTCCGGGGGCTACGCAGCAGTACTTC
>TRBJ1-1|.|.|TRBV29-1
CSVETQGTDTEAFF
TGCAGCGTGGAAACTCAGGGTACCGACACTGAAGCTTTCTTT
>TRBJ1-2|.|.|TRBV7-4
CASSLSSDRFYGYTF
TGTGCCAGCAGCTTAAGTTCCGACAGGTTCTATGGCTACACCTTC
>TRBJ2-2|many|TRBD2|TRBV7-6
CASSGAGTTNTGELFF
TGTGCCAGCAGCGGCGCCGGGACTACGAACACCGGGGAGCTGTTTTTT
>TRBJ1-6|.|TRBD1|TRBV4-2
CASSQDDRDWTSPLHF
TGTGCCAGCAGCCAGGATGACAGGGATTGGACGTCACCCCTCCACTTT
>TRBJ2-2|few|.|TRBV19
CASSIDPPEVEGELFF
TGTGCCAGTAGTATAGACCCCCCCGAAGTCGAGGGGGAGCTGTTTTTT
>TRBJ1-6|many|.|TRBV7-2
CASSLGGRHSPLHF
TGTGCCAGCAGCTTAGGGGGACGGCATTCACCCCTCCACTTT
>TRBJ2-2|.|.|TRBV6-5
CASKNGYFGELFF
TGTGCCAGCAAGAATGGTTACTTTGGGGAGCTGTTTTTT
>TRBJ2-3|few|TRBD2|TRBV11-1
CASSPQRGRPLNTQYF
TGTGCCAGCAGCCCTCAGCGGGGGCGACCATTAAATACGCAGTATTTT
>TRBJ1-1|.|.|TRBV7-8
CASSDWGANTEAFF
TGTGCCAGCAGCGATTGGGGAGCGAACACTGAAGCTTTCTTT
>TRBJ2-5|.|TRBD2|TRBV11-3
CASSPKTSGGRETQYF
TGTGCCAGCAGCCCCAAGACTAGCGGGGGACGGGAGACCCAGTACTTC
>TRBJ2-1|.|TRBD2|TRBV20-1
CSARDKTSGRNNEQFF
TGCAGTGCTAGAGATAAAACTAGCGGGCGGAACAATGAGCAGTTCTTC
>TRBJ2-2|.|TRBD1|TRBV4-1
CASSQWTGALTGELFF
TGCGCCAGCAGCCAGTGGACAGGGGCGCTGACCGGGGAGCTGTTTTTT
>TRBJ2-7|many|TRBD1|TRBV7-6
CASSLAPPLTGYPEQYF
TGTGCCAGCAGCTTAGCGCCTCCGTTGACAGGGTATCCCGAGCAGTACTTC
>TRBJ1-2|.|.|TRBV7-4
CVSRSGALGYTF
TGTGTCAGCAGATCAGGGGCCCTAGGCTACACCTTC
>TRBJ1-1|.|.|TRBV7-9
CAMALLSTEAFF
TGTGCCATGGCCTTATTGAGCACTGAAGCTTTCTTT
>TRBJ2-7|.|TRBD2|TRBV7-6
CASSLIQGGAYEQYF
TGTGCCAGCAGCTTAATCCAGGGAGGGGCCTACGAGCAGTACTTC
>TRBJ2-3|many|TRBD2|TRBV7-2
CASSLRAGGLFSTDTQYF
TGTGCCAGCAGCTTAAGGGCGGGGGGGCTTTTTAGCACAGATACGCAGTATTTT
>TRBJ2-1|few|TRBD1|TRBV7-9
CASSSAPGQRPNLFF
TGTGCCAGCAGCTCGGCGCCGGGACAGAGACCAAATTTGTTCTTC
>TRBJ1-1|.|.|TRBV19
CASILGLGTEAFF
TGTGCCAGTATCTTAGGGCTGGGCACTGAAGCTTTCTTT
>TRBJ2-2|.|.|TRBV12-3/TRBV12-4
CASRGKELFF
TGTGCCAGCAGGGGGAAGGAGCTGTTTTTT
>TRBJ1-6|few|.|TRBV7-6
CASSLSHNSPLHF
TGTGCCAGCAGCTTATCCCATAATTCACCCCTCCACTTT
>TRBJ1-5|few|.|TRBV5-8
CASSSGPSVPNQPQHF
TGTGCCAGCAGCTCTGGACCTTCTGTCCCCAATCAGCCCCAGCATTTT
>TRBJ2-3|.|.|TRBV27
CASSEARVWDTQYF
TGTGCCAGCAGCGAAGCCAGGGTGTGGGATACGCAGTATTTT
>TRBJ2-4|few|TRBD1|TRBV27
CASSLTIPGQGPKNIQYF
TGTGCCAGCAGTCTAACAATCCCGGGACAGGGCCCCAAAAACATTCAGTACTTC
>TRBJ2-3|many|TRBD2|TRBV7-6
CASSPGLASDTQYF
TGTGCCAGCAGCCCGGGACTAGCCTCAGATACGCAGTATTTT
>TRBJ2-2|few|TRBD1|TRBV20-1
CSARDQQGENTGELFF
TGCAGTGCTAGAGATCAGCAGGGGGAGAACACCGGGGAGCTGTTTTTT
>TRBJ2-1|.|TRBD1|TRBV6-6
CASSYGDRDYNEQFF
TGTGCCAGCAGTTACGGGGACAGGGATTACAATGAGCAGTTCTTC
>TRBJ2-1|.|TRBD1|TRBV5-1
CASSWTGQGYNEQFF
TGCGCCAGCAGCTGGACGGGACAGGGCTACAATGAGCAGTTCTTC
>TRBJ1-4|few|.|TRBV25-1
CASSEWTPDTNEKLFF
TGTGCCAGCAGTGAATGGACCCCGGACACGAATGAAAAACTGTTTTTT
>TRBJ2-3|.|.|TRBV15
CATSRDSLTDTQYF
TGTGCCACCAGCAGAGATTCGCTAACAGATACGCAGTATTTT
>TRBJ1-2|many|.|TRBV7-4
CASSRYGTDRCGYTF
TGTGCCAGCAGCCGTTATGGCACAGATCGTTGTGGCTACACCTTC
>TRBJ2-1|.|.|TRBV20-1
CSARTGEVNEQFF
TGCAGTGCTAGAACAGGGGAGGTCAATGAGCAGTTCTTC
>TRBJ2-3|.|TRBD2|TRBV7-7
CASSSGLAGPGGQYF
TGTGCTAGCAGCTCCGGACTAGCGGGGCCGGGGGGGCAGTATTTT
>TRBJ2-2|.|.|TRBV27
CASSSPTPGELFF
TGTGCCAGCAGTTCCCCGACACCCGGGGAGCTGTTTTTT
>TRBJ2-2|once|.|TRBV6-4
CASSDHKDGELFF
TGTGCCAGCAGTGATCACAAGGACGGGGAGCTGTTTTTT
>TRBJ1-2|.|TRBD1|TRBV4-1
CASSQAPSQGDIYGYTF
TGCGCCAGCAGCCAAGCCCCTTCACAGGGGGATATCTATGGCTACACCTTC
>TRBJ2-3|.|TRBD2|TRBV7-8
CASSSNPGLESDTQYF
TGTGCCAGCAGCTCGAACCCCGGACTAGAGTCAGATACGCAGTATTTT
>TRBJ1-1|few|.|TRBV19
CASSERRGTTEAFF
TGTGCCAGTAGTGAAAGGCGGGGTACGACTGAAGCTTTCTTT
>TRBJ2-2|few|TRBD2|TRBV25-1
CASSESGGGPPGELFF
TGTGCCAGCAGTGAATCGGGGGGGGGCCCTCCCGGGGAGCTGTTTTTT
>TRBJ1-2|.|.|TRBV12-3/TRBV12-4
CASSFTPAGYGYTF
TGTGCCAGCAGTTTTACACCCGCGGGCTATGGCTACACCTTC
>TRBJ2-1|.|TRBD2|TRBV27
CASSLGGTSHNEQFF
TGTGCCAGCAGTTTAGGCGGGACTAGCCACAATGAGCAGTTCTTC